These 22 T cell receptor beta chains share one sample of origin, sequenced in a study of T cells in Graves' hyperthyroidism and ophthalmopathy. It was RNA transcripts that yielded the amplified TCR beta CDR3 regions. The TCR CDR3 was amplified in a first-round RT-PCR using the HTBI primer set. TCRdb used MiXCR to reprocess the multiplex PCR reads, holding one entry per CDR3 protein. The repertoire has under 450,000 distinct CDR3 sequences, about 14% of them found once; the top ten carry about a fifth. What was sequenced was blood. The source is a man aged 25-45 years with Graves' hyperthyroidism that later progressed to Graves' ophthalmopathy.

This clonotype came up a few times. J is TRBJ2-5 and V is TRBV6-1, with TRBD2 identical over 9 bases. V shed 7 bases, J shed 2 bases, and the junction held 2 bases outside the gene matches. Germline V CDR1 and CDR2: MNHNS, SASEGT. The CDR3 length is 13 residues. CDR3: CASIAGGQETQYF. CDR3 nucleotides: TGTGCCAGCATTGCGGGGGGGCAAGAGACCCAGTACTTC.

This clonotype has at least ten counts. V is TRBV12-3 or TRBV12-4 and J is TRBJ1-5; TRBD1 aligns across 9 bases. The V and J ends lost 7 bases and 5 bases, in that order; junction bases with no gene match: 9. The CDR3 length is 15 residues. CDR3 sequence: CASTETGGGDQPQHF. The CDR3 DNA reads TGTGCCAGCACCGAAACAGGGGGCGGCGATCAGCCCCAGCATTTT.

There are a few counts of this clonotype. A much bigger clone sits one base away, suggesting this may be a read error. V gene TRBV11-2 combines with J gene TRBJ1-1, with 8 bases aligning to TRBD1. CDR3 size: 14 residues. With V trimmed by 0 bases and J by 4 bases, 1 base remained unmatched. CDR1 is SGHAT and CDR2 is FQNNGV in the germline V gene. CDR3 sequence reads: CASSLETGVTEAFF. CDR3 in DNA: TGTGCCAGCAGCTTAGAGACAGGGGTCACTGAAGCTTTCTTT.

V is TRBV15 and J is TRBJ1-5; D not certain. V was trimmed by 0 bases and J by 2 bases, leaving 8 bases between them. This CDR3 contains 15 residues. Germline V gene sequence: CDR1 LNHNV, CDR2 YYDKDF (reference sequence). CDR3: CATSRDPEGNQPQHF. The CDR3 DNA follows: TGTGCCACCAGCAGAGATCCCGAGGGCAATCAGCCCCAGCATTTT.

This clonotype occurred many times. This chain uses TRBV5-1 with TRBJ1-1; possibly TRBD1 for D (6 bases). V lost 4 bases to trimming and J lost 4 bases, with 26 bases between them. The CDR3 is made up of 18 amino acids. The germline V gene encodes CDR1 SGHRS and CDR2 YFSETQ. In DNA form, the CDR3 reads TGCGCCAGCAGCCTTGCGGGGTTGACAACAGGGAGTGTCACTGAAGCTTTCTTT. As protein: CASSLAGLTTGSVTEAFF.

The CDR3 protein is CATRITPDPSYEQYF. In DNA, the CDR3 is TGTGCCACCAGGATCACGCCAGACCCATCATACGAGCAGTACTTC. This chain uses TRBV15 with TRBJ2-7; D gene ambiguous. V was clipped by 6 bases and J by 4 bases, with 19 bases between them. The CDR3 is 15 amino acids. In germline, CDR1 is LNHNV, CDR2 YYDKDF (reference sequence).

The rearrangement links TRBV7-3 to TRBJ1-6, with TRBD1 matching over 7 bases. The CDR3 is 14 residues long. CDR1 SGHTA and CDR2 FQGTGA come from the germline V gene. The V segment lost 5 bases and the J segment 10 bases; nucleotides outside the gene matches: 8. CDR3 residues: CASSRGQSLSPLHF. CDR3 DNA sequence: TGTGCCAGCAGCCGGGGACAGAGTTTGTCACCCCTCCACTTT.

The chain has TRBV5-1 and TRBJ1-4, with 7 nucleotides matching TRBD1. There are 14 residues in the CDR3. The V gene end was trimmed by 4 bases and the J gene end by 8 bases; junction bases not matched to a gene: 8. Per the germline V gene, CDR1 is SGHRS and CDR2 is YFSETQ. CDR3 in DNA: TGCGCCAGCAGCCGCCAGGGGGAAGGGGAAAAACTGTTTTTT. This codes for CASSRQGEGEKLFF.

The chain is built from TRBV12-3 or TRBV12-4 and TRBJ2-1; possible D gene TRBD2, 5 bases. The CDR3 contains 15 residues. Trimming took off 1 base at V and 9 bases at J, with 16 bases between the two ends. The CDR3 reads CASSLGASPVGEQFF. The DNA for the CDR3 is TGTGCCAGCAGTTTAGGGGCTAGCCCCGTCGGTGAGCAGTTCTTC.

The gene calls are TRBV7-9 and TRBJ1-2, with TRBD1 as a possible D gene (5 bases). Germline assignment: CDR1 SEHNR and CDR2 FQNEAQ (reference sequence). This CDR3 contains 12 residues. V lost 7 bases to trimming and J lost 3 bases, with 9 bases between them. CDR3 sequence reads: CASTREDYGYTF. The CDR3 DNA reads TGTGCCAGCACCAGGGAGGACTATGGCTACACCTTC. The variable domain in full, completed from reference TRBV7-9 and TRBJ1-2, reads DTGVSQNPRHKITKRGQNVTFRCDPISEHNRLYWYRQTLGQGPEFLTYFQNEAQLEKSRLLSDRFSAERPKGSFSTLEIQRTEQGDSAMYLCASTREDYGYTFGSGTRLTVV.

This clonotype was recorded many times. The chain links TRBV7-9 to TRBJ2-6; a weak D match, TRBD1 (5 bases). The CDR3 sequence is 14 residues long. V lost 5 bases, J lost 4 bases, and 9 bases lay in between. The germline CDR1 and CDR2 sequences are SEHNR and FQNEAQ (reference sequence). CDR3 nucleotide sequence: TGTGCCAGCAGCGCAACAGGAGGGGCCAACGTCCTGACTTTC. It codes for CASSATGGANVLTF.

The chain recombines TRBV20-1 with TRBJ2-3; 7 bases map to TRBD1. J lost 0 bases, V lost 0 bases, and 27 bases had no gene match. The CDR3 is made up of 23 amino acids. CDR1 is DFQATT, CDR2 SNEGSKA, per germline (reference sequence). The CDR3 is CSARDRRGGPGRPRRASTDTQYF. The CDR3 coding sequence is TGCAGTGCTAGAGATCGAAGAGGGGGCCCCGGTCGGCCTCGTCGTGCCAGCACAGATACGCAGTATTTT.

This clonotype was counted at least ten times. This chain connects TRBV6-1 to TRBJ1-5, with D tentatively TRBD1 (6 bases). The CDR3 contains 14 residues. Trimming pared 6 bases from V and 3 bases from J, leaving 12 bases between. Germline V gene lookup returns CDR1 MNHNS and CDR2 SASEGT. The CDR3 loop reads CASREQGYNQPQHF. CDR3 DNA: TGTGCCAGCAGAGAACAGGGTTACAATCAGCCCCAGCATTTT.

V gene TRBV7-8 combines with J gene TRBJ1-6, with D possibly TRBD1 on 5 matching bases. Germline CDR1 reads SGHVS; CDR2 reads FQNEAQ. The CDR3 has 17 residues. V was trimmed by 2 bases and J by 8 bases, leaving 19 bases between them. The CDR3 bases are TGTGCCAGCAGCTTACTCAGGGTTTCCTCTTTTCATTCACCCCTCCACTTT. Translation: CASSLLRVSSFHSPLHF.

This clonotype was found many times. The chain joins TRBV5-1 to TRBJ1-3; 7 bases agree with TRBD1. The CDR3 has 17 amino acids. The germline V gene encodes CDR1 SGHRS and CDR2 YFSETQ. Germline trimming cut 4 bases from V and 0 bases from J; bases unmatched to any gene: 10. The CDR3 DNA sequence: TGCGCCAGCAGCCAATCCCGGGACAGTTTCTCTGGAAACACCATATATTTT. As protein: CASSQSRDSFSGNTIYF.

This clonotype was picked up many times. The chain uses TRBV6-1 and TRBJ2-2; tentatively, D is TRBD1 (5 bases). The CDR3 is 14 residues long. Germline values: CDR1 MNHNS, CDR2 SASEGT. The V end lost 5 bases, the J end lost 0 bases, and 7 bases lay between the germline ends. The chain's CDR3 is CASSSTANTGELFF. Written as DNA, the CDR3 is TGTGCCAGCAGTTCGACAGCGAACACCGGGGAGCTGTTTTTT.

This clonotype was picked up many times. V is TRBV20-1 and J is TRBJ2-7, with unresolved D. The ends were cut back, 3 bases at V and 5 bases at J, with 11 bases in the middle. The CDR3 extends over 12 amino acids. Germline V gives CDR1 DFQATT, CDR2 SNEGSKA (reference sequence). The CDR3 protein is CSASFTTHEQYF. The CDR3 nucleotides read TGCAGTGCTAGTTTCACCACCCACGAGCAGTACTTC.

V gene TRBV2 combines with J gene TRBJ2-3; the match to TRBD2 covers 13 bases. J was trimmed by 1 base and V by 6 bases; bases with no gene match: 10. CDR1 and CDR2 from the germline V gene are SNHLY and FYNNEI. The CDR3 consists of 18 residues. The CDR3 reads CASRYGTSGAHRTDTQYF. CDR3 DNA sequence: TGTGCCAGCAGATACGGGACTAGCGGGGCCCACCGCACAGATACGCAGTATTTT.

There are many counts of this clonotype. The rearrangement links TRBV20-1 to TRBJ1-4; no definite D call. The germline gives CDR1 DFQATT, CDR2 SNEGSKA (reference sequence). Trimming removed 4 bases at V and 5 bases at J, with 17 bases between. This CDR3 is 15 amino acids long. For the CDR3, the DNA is TGCAGTGCTACTGAACCCAGGAGAGGAAATGAAAAACTGTTTTTT. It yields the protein CSATEPRRGNEKLFF.

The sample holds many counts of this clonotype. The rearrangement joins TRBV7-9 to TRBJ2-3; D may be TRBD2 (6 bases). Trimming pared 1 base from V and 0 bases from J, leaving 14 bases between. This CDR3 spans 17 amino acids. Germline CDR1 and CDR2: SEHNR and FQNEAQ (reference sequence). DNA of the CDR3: TGTGCCAGCAGCTTAGGCCAGACCGGGACTAGCACAGATACGCAGTATTTT. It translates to CASSLGQTGTSTDTQYF.

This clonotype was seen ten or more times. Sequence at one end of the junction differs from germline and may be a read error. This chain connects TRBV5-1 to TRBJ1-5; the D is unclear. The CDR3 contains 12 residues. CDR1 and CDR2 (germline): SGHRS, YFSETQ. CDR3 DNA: TGTGCCAGCAGCTTGGAGGGTCAGCCCCAGCATTTT. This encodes CASSLEGQPQHF.

The CDR3, as DNA: TGTGCCAGCAGGACGGGACAGCTCACCGGGGAGCTGTTTTTT. Translated, it gives CASRTGQLTGELFF. This rearrangement joins TRBV28 to TRBJ2-2; 7 nucleotides line up with TRBD1. The CDR3 is 14 residues long. Looked up from germline, CDR1 is MDHEN and CDR2 is SYDVKM. J gave up 4 bases and V 6 bases, and 5 bases lay outside the gene matches. Full variable domain (outside the CDR3, taken from reference TRBV28 and TRBJ2-2): DVKVTQSSRYLVKRTGEKVFLECVQDMDHENMFWYRQDPGLGLRLIYFSYDVKMKEKGDIPEGYSVSREKKERFSLILESASTNQTSMYLCASRTGQLTGELFFGEGSRLTVL.